The sequence of this T cell receptor beta chain was determined in a study of T cell responses to AZD1222 COVID-19 vaccine (dated by TCRdb to the early 2020s). Study-level background: AZD1222 recipients whose second dose came at about 4 weeks and those whose second dose came at about 12 weeks were combined into one group, since spike-specific TCR depth and breadth did not differ between the two schedules. TCR sequencing was performed for some 250 trial participants, of whom around 200 were given two doses of AZD1222 and 26 were given two doses of MenACWY control vaccine. Trial participants were enrolled into age subgroups of 18-55, 56-69 and 70-plus years, which contained around 140, 26 and 57 TCR-sequenced participants, respectively. The investigation overall reported the following: In the small 56-69-year group, the increase in depth fell short of significance, most likely because of low power. No day 14 peak-response samples were available, so repertoires were characterized only after the peak T cell response. Participants were mostly white British, with more females than males. The authors suggested clonal diversity may have been underestimated. The whole spike protein was spanned by vaccine-associated CD4 TCRs, and dominant responses were seen in regions 160-218 and 743-854. Spike-specific TCR breadth and depth rose significantly after two AZD1222 doses compared with day 0 and with MenACWY recipients. Only six or seven AZD1222 recipients were SARS-CoV-2 seropositive at baseline, limiting conclusions about previously exposed vaccinees. Reportedly, close to half of the unique spike-specific TCRs recognized epitopes lying outside the regions that are mutated in the B.1.351 and B.1.1.7 variants.

What this sample's time point label stands for: baseline before first vaccination. Vaccinee samples came from UK trials COV001 and COV002, including a single-blind randomized controlled phase 2/3 trial of AZD1222 (ChAdOx1 nCoV-19) in healthy adults. For TCRbeta chain sequencing, PBMC samples from trial participants were taken at day 0 and at day 28 after the second dose. The CDR3, cysteine through phenylalanine, is 14 amino acids long. The sequence is cut down to CDR3 DNA, 42 bases in frame from base 1. Taken from the germline V gene, the CDR1 and CDR2 loops are MDHEN and SYDVKM. V and J lose 5 bases and 0 bases, and a span of 8 bases separates them. The CDR3 regions of human TCRbeta chains were analyzed by immunosequencing. Per the original workflow: Repertoire TCRs were matched against a reference library of SARS-CoV-2-specific TCRs generated with the MIRA antigen-specificity platform. Breadth meant the fraction of unique TCRs that were SARS-CoV-2-associated, whereas depth meant the fraction of total T cells that were SARS-CoV-2-associated. Using the MIRA data, each spike-specific TCR was mapped to the spike region that the TCR reacts to and placed in a CD4 or CD8 class. Log10-transformed breadth and depth values were compared by one-way ANOVA with Sidak's multiple comparisons tests. In TCRdb, the immuneACCESS table is reduced to in-frame sequences with V and J assigned. These tables do not hold every clone; where another copy was compared, an unresolved V gene accounts for under half, and the others remain unexplained. The V and J calls and clone size come from that table; D and trimming were worked out from the DNA. Across this sample there are approximately 79,000 clones, with around nine tenths seen only once. About a tenth of the sample rests with the top ten.

Regarding this clone: It lacks a known antigen. No clone much larger than this one lies a single base away; base qualities are absent.

The V and J segments used are TRBV28 and TRBJ1-5; the D gene lacks a confident call. The input for sequencing was peripheral blood, taken on day 0 of AZD1222 vaccination. The TCR comes from an adult in good health. The CDR3: CASSRPGSNQPQHF. The DNA sequence follows: TGTGCCAGCAGTCGACCCGGTAGCAATCAGCCCCAGCATTTT.